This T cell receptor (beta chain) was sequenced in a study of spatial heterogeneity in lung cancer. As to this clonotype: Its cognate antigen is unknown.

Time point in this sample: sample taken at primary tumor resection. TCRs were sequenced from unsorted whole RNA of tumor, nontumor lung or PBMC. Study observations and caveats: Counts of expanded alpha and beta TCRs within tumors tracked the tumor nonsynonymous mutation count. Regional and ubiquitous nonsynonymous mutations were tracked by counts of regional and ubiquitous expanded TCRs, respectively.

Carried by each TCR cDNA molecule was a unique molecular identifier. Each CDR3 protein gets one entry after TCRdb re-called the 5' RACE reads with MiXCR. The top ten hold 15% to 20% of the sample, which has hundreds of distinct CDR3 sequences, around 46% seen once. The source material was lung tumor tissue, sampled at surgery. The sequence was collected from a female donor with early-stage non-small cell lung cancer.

CDR3 residues: CASSQSLPIGRATNEKLFF. As DNA, the CDR3 is TGCGCCAGCAGTCAATCGTTACCAATCGGTCGTGCAACTAATGAAAAACTGTTTTTT. The genes are TRBV23-1 and TRBJ1-4, with D unclear. TRBV23-1 is an ORF for which the function is uncertain. Trimming shortened V by 0 bases and J by 0 bases, and 17 bases separated the two germline ends. The CDR3 is made up of 19 amino acids.